The clone carrying this TCR beta chain was seen a handful of times. TCRdb itself ran the RT-PCR reads through MiXCR, one entry per CDR3 protein. The sample lists fewer than 250,000 distinct CDR3 sequences, around an eighth occurring once. These data originate in a study of response to subunit inactivated influenza vaccine. The V gene lost 6 bases and the J gene lost 3 bases, with 3 bases spanning the gap. Germline-derived CDR1 and CDR2 are LNHDA and SQIVND (reference sequence). This CDR3 has 12 residues. The chain joins TRBV19 to TRBJ2-6; no clear D gene. This receptor was identified in a man aged 50 to 59 who received an inactivated influenza vaccine. The starting material was CD8+ T cells sorted from PBMCs, obtained about 5 days after vaccination. CDR3 sequence (DNA): TGTGCCAGTAGCGTTGGGGCCAACGTCCTGACTTTC. It codes for CASSVGANVLTF.